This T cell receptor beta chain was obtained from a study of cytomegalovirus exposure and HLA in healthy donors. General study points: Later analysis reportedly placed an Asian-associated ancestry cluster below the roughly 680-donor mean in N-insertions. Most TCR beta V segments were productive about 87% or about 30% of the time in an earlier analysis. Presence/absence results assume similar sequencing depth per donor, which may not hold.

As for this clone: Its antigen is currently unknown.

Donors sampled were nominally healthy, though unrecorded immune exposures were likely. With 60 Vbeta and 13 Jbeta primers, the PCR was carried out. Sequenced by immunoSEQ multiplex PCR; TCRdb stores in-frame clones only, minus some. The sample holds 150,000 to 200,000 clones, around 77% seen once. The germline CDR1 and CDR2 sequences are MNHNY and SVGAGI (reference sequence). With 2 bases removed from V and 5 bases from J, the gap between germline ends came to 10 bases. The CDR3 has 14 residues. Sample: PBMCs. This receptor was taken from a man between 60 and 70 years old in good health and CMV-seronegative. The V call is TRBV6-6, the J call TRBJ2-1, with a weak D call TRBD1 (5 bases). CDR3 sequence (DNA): TGTGCCAGCAGTTACACCCTACAGGACAATGAGCAGTTCTTC. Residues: CASSYTLQDNEQFF.